Below are 26 T cell receptor beta chains sequenced from a single sample in a study of Tregs in tolerant kidney transplant recipients. Assay: immunoSEQ multiplex PCR; the TCRdb copy retains only in-frame clones and omits some. The repertoire shows 25,000 to 40,000 clones; the top ten hold approximately 1.9%. Related graft donors supplied nonmyeloablative bone marrow transplants, and mixed chimerism was transient. The specimen was CD4+ T cells from blood (PBMCs), collected 24 months after the transplant. The receptor set was obtained from a human patient who received a combined kidney and bone marrow transplant. The graft donor may have given rise to some T cells.

For this clone: With the read ending 3 residues before the CDR3 end, the germline J gene is used to fill in that end. The chain has TRBV20-1 and TRBJ2-5; TRBD2 agrees at 7 bases. Germline loops: CDR1 DFQATT, CDR2 SNEGSKA (reference sequence). The junction had 15 bases not matched to a gene; V was cut back by 0 bases and J by 2 bases. This CDR3 has 18 amino acids. Partial CDR3 DNA: TGCAGTGCTAGAGATCGGTGGTGGGCGGGAGCGGGTCAAGAGACC. This codes for CSARDRWWAGAGQET. The CDR3 in full is CSARDRWWAGAGQETQYF.

Concerning this clone: Sequence at one end of the junction differs from germline and may be a read error. CDR3 protein: CASSQERRDSFIYEQYF. The CDR3 DNA, read in part, is TGCGCCAGCAGCCAAGAAAGGAGAGACTCTTTTATCTACGAG. The rearrangement links TRBV4-2 to TRBJ2-7; D is unclear. The read comes to an end 3 residues before the CDR3 does, leaving the germline J gene to fill in the end. The CDR3 loop spans 17 amino acids. The germline CDR1 and CDR2 sequences are LGHNA and YNFKEQ.

A word on this clone: The read ends 3 residues early relative to the CDR3; the germline J gene fills the gap. The chain combines TRBV10-3 with TRBJ2-7; 7 bases line up with TRBD2. CDR1 is ENHRY, CDR2 SYGVKD, per germline. The CDR3 has 11 amino acids. Unmatched junction bases numbered 0, after V lost 4 bases and J lost 6 bases. CDR3 DNA, as far as it was read: TGTGCCATCAGTGCGGGGGGCGAG. Encoded protein: CAISAGGE. In full, the CDR3 is CAISAGGEQYF.

Worth noting for this clone: The read ends 3 residues before the CDR3 terminus; that terminus is restored from the germline J gene. The chain carries TRBV19 and TRBJ2-3; possibly TRBD1 for D (6 bases). This CDR3 comprises 14 residues. Per germline, CDR1 LNHDA and CDR2 SQIVND (reference sequence). Trimming pared 4 bases from V and 2 bases from J, leaving 10 bases between. The CDR3 loop reads CASSSWTATDTQYF. The covered CDR3 bases are TGTGCCAGTAGTAGTTGGACAGCCACAGATACG.

On this clone: Read coverage stops 3 residues before the CDR3 terminus; the germline J gene supplies the remainder. V gene TRBV6-2 or TRBV6-3 combines with J gene TRBJ2-3, with TRBD2 matching over 11 bases. V shed 4 bases and J 4 bases; nucleotides not matched to a gene: 4. The CDR3 runs 15 residues. CDR1 is MNHEY, CDR2 SVGEGT, per germline. The CDR3 bases that were read are TGTGCCAGCAGTTTAGCGGGAGGGCCGTCAGATACG. As protein: CASSLAGGPSDT. The entire CDR3 protein is CASSLAGGPSDTQYF.

CDR3 residues: CASSLTYEQFF. The covered CDR3 bases are TGTGCCAGCAGCCTCACATATGAG. This chain links TRBV7-6 with TRBJ2-1; the D is unclear. The read gets to within 3 residues of the CDR3 end, and the germline J gene fills in the rest. The V gene's germline CDR1 is SGHVS and CDR2 FNYEAQ. CDR3 size: 11 residues. The V end lost 5 bases, the J end lost 8 bases, and 7 bases lay between the germline ends.

Concerning this clone: The read halts 3 residues ahead of the CDR3 end, with the missing end drawn from the germline J gene. The chain combines TRBV19 with TRBJ2-1; a possible D gene is TRBD1 (6 bases). Looked up from germline, CDR1 is LNHDA and CDR2 is SQIVND (reference sequence). CDR3 length: 14 amino acids. The ends were cut back, 10 bases at V and 5 bases at J, with 18 bases in the middle. The sequenced CDR3 bases are TGTGCCACCGCAACAGGGAATGACCACAATGAG. Amino acids: CATATGNDHNE. Given in full, the CDR3 is CATATGNDHNEQFF. The variable domain in full, with the rest retrieved from reference TRBV19 and TRBJ2-1, is DGGITQSPKYLFRKEGQNVTLSCEQNLNHDAMYWYRQDPGQGLRLIYYSQIVNDFQKGDIAEGYSVSREKKESFPLTVTSAQKNPTAFYLCATATGNDHNEQFFGPGTRLTVL.

CDR3 DNA, as far as it was read: TGCAGTGCTAGAGCTTTCCAAGAGACC. Protein: CSARAFQET. The CDR3 in its entirety is CSARAFQETQYF. The gene calls are TRBV20-1 and TRBJ2-5; D not certain. The CDR3 extends 3 residues past the end of the read, so its final part is completed from the germline J gene. Germline V lookup: CDR1 DFQATT, CDR2 SNEGSKA (reference sequence). Trimming removed 1 base at V and 1 base at J, with 4 bases between. The CDR3 is 12 residues long.

Comment on this clone: The DNA ends 3 residues before the CDR3 does, and the rest of the CDR3 is filled in from the germline J gene. The V call is TRBV18, the J call TRBJ1-5, with TRBD1 matching over 7 bases. V gave up 5 bases and J gave up 4 bases; unmatched junction bases: 2. The CDR3 spans 13 residues. Germline V gene data show CDR1 as KGHSH and CDR2 as LQKENI. The CDR3 region is CASSGQENQPQHF. Incomplete CDR3 DNA: TGTGCCAGCTCAGGACAGGAAAATCAGCCC.

Regarding this clone: The missing CDR3 end, 3 residues past where the read stops, is filled in from the germline J gene. The chain links TRBV10-3 to TRBJ1-2, with a weak D call TRBD1 (5 bases). The CDR3 covers 11 residues. Germline values: CDR1 ENHRY, CDR2 SYGVKD. The CDR3: CATGGGQGYTF. CDR3 DNA, as far as it was read: TGTGCCACGGGCGGGGGTCAAGGC.

As for this clone: The read is 3 residues too short to cover the CDR3 end, so that end is filled in from the germline J gene. The gene calls are TRBV12-3 or TRBV12-4 and TRBJ2-2; D might be TRBD2 (7 bases). The CDR3 sequence is 14 residues long. V lost 5 bases and J 6 bases, leaving 13 bases between the germline ends. The CDR3 sequence is CASSPQGRAGELFF. Incomplete CDR3 DNA: TGTGCCAGCAGTCCCCAGGGGAGGGCCGGGGAG.

A remark on this clone: The sequence runs out 3 residues before the end of the CDR3; the remainder is reconstructed from the germline J gene. The J gene is TRBJ2-7, the V gene TRBV20-1; tentatively, D is TRBD2 (6 bases). Germline CDR1 reads DFQATT; CDR2 reads SNEGSKA (reference sequence). Trimming removed 8 bases from V and 3 bases from J, with 11 bases in between. The CDR3 extends over 11 amino acids. The CDR3 loop is CSTEGDYEQYF. The covered CDR3 bases are TGCAGTACGGAGGGTGACTACGAG.

Notes on this clone: The read halts 3 residues ahead of the CDR3 end, with the missing end drawn from the germline J gene. V gene TRBV18 combines with J gene TRBJ2-2; the D gene is possibly TRBD1 (5 bases). Trimming shortened V by 2 bases and J by 0 bases, and 7 bases separated the two germline ends. This CDR3 has 15 amino acids. Germline CDR1 reads KGHSH; CDR2 reads LQKENI. The covered CDR3 bases are TGTGCCAGCTCACCAGGCAGGGCGAACACCGGGGAG. Translating gives CASSPGRANTGE. The entire CDR3 protein reads CASSPGRANTGELFF.

Points on this clone: The DNA ends 3 residues before the CDR3 does, and the rest of the CDR3 is filled in from the germline J gene. This chain joins TRBV7-3 and TRBJ2-1; TRBD2 matches 8 bases. The germline V gene encodes CDR1 SGHTA and CDR2 FQGTGA. With V trimmed by 5 bases and J by 3 bases, 12 bases remained unmatched. CDR3 length equals 17 residues. CDR3 loop: CASSLGRGGRFYNEQFF. CDR3 DNA (partial): TGTGCCAGCAGCCTCGGACGGGGGGGCCGTTTCTACAATGAG.

Comments on this clone: The CDR3 extends 3 residues past the end of the read, so its final part is completed from the germline J gene. The rearrangement uses TRBV7-9 and TRBJ2-7; 7 positions match TRBD2. The CDR3 spans 14 residues. V shed 6 bases, J shed 5 bases, and the junction held 10 bases outside the gene matches. Germline-derived CDR1 and CDR2 are SEHNR and FQNEAQ (reference sequence). The CDR3 here is CASSPLASGDEQYF. The sequenced CDR3 bases are TGTGCCAGCAGTCCACTAGCGTCAGGCGACGAG.

In the case of this clone: Sequencing ends 3 residues short of the CDR3 end; the germline J gene provides the rest. The rearrangement uses TRBV20-1 and TRBJ2-7, with 11 bases that match TRBD2. The trim removed 5 bases at V and 4 bases at J, leaving 10 bases unmatched. The CDR3 consists of 15 residues. CDR1 is DFQATT and CDR2 is SNEGSKA in the germline V gene (reference sequence). The CDR3: CSAGSSGRVGYEQYF. Partial CDR3 DNA: TGCAGTGCTGGAAGTAGCGGGAGGGTAGGTTACGAG.

About this clone itself: The read stops 3 residues short of the end of the CDR3; the missing end is completed from the germline J gene. The chain carries TRBV20-1 and TRBJ2-7; 9 nucleotides line up with TRBD2. From germline, CDR1 is DFQATT and CDR2 SNEGSKA (reference sequence). CDR3 length: 18 amino acids. Unmatched junction bases numbered 18, after V lost 3 bases and J lost 3 bases. CDR3 DNA, as far as it was read: TGCAGTGCTAGTCAGAGGGCCCTAGCGGGAACTTCTCGCTACGAG. Protein: CSASQRALAGTSRYE. The CDR3, in full, reads CSASQRALAGTSRYEQYF.

Comments on this clone: Sequencing ends 3 residues short of the CDR3 end; the germline J gene provides the rest. Other nucleotide sequences in the sample specify the same CDR3. This chain joins TRBV2 and TRBJ1-5; D is perhaps TRBD1 (6 bases). This CDR3 has 15 amino acids. The germline gives CDR1 SNHLY, CDR2 FYNNEI. Trimming took 4 bases from V and 0 from J, leaving 10 bases between them. CDR3 DNA, as far as it was read: TGTGCCAGCAGTGCGACAGGCTATAGCAATCAGCCC. It translates to CASSATGYSNQP. The full CDR3 sequence reads CASSATGYSNQPQHF.

As regards this clone: From the germline J gene comes the end of the CDR3, since the read stops 3 residues before it. V is TRBV5-1 and J is TRBJ2-1; 8 nucleotides line up with TRBD2. This CDR3 has 14 residues. CDR1 is SGHRS, CDR2 YFSETQ, per germline. V gave up 4 bases and J gave up 2 bases; unmatched junction bases: 2. CDR3 loop: CASSRTSPYNEQFF. The CDR3 DNA, read in part, is TGCGCCAGCAGCCGGACTAGCCCCTACAATGAG.

Comment on this clone: The read ends 3 residues before the CDR3 terminus; that terminus is restored from the germline J gene. The chain is built from TRBV10-2 and TRBJ2-6, with no clear D. This CDR3 comprises 16 residues. The germline V and J ends were trimmed by 4 bases and 0 bases, with 10 bases remaining between them. Germline V CDR1 and CDR2: WSHSY, SAAADI. The CDR3 sequence: CASSAQATSGANVLTF. Incomplete CDR3 DNA: TGCGCCAGCAGTGCCCAGGCGACCTCTGGGGCCAACGTC.

About this clone itself: The CDR3 end lies 3 residues beyond the end of the read and is filled in from the germline J gene. The rearrangement uses TRBV19 and TRBJ1-6; D remains ambiguous. This CDR3 is built from 12 residues. Germline V lookup: CDR1 LNHDA, CDR2 SQIVND (reference sequence). V lost 7 bases to trimming and J lost 7 bases, with 8 bases between them. CDR3 region: CASNAKNSPLHF. The sequenced CDR3 bases are TGTGCCAGTAACGCTAAAAATTCACCC.

Remarks on this clone: The CDR3 is cut off 3 residues early in the read; its end comes from the germline J gene. The chain has TRBV28 and TRBJ1-1; D remains unclear. Germline CDR1 is MDHEN and CDR2 is SYDVKM. Deletions cut 6 bases from V and 7 bases from J, with 15 bases between. This CDR3 region has 13 residues. The CDR3 bases that were read are TGTGCCAGCAGCCGTGAAGTCTGGCTTGAA. Protein: CASSREVWLE. The entire CDR3 sequence reads CASSREVWLEAFF.

With regard to this clone: The DNA ends 3 residues before the CDR3 does, and the rest of the CDR3 is filled in from the germline J gene. This chain joins TRBV19 and TRBJ2-2, with a tentative D call TRBD1 (5 bases). Germline V gene sequence: CDR1 LNHDA, CDR2 SQIVND (reference sequence). Trimming shortened V by 4 bases and J by 3 bases, and 9 bases separated the two germline ends. CDR3 length equals 14 residues. CDR3 protein: CASSTPGYTGELFF. The sequenced part of the CDR3 DNA is TGTGCCAGTAGTACCCCAGGGTACACCGGGGAG.

Note on this clone: Read data end 3 residues before the CDR3 end; the end is taken from the germline J gene. The chain uses TRBV5-1 and TRBJ1-2, with TRBD1 matching 7 bases. The germline V gene encodes CDR1 SGHRS and CDR2 YFSETQ. This CDR3 region has 14 residues. V was clipped by 1 base and J by 5 bases; unmatched bases: 5. The CDR3 spells CASSLPQGNYGYTF. The DNA read from the CDR3 is TGCGCCAGCAGCTTGCCACAGGGGAATTATGGC.

Regarding this clone: Sequencing ends 3 residues short of the CDR3 end; the germline J gene provides the rest. The chain combines TRBV10-3 with TRBJ2-1, with D possibly TRBD1 on 6 matching bases. CDR3 length: 13 residues. CDR1 is ENHRY, CDR2 SYGVKD, per germline. Between the trimmed V and J ends, which lost 4 bases and 5 bases, there was a span of 9 bases. The DNA read from the CDR3 is TGTGCCATCAGTGTGGGACACAACAATGAG. It is translated as CAISVGHNNE. The whole CDR3 sequence is CAISVGHNNEQFF.

Points on this clone: The read ends 3 residues before the CDR3 terminus; that terminus is restored from the germline J gene. V usage is TRBV4-1 and J usage is TRBJ1-1, with a tentative D call TRBD1 (5 bases). The germline gives CDR1 MGHRA, CDR2 YSYEKL. With 4 bases removed from V and 0 bases from J, the gap between germline ends came to 12 bases. The CDR3 covers 15 residues. The CDR3 bases that were read are TGCGCCAGCAGCCCAGGACACACCTTGAACACTGAA. Translating gives CASSPGHTLNTE. The CDR3 reads in full as CASSPGHTLNTEAFF.